One and the same sample provided the 29 T cell receptor beta chains below, sequenced in a study of CD8 T cells in ankylosing spondylitis. Whole-study results and caveats: The study identified a TCR beta motif of about eight highly homologous variants that appeared characteristic of ankylosing spondylitis blood.

TCRdb ran MiXCR on the 5' RACE reads and lists one entry per CDR3 protein. Of a few hundred thousand distinct CDR3 sequences listed, around 16% are singletons. Which antigens these TCRs recognize remains unknown. Source material: blood, either unsorted or a sorted T cell fraction (not recorded which). These TCRs come from a male donor with ankylosing spondylitis.

This clonotype came up many times. This CDR3 reads CASSQPGTLNTEAFF. The CDR3 coding sequence is TGTGCCAGCAGTCAACCCGGGACACTGAACACTGAAGCTTTCTTT. The chain has TRBV12-3 or TRBV12-4 and TRBJ1-1, with a tentative D call TRBD1 (6 bases). This CDR3 contains 15 residues. The ends were cut back, 5 bases at V and 0 bases at J, with 13 bases in the middle.

This clonotype was picked up a small number of times. The J gene is TRBJ1-3, the V gene TRBV5-6; 8 bases map to TRBD1. Germline V gene data show CDR1 as SGHDT and CDR2 as YYEEEE. The trim removed 2 bases at V and 8 bases at J, leaving 6 bases unmatched. The CDR3 covers 14 residues. CDR3 loop: CASSFGQGLDTIYF. DNA for the CDR3: TGTGCCAGCAGCTTCGGACAGGGTCTGGACACCATATATTTT.

This clonotype was observed a handful of times. The gene calls are TRBV6-2 or TRBV6-3 and TRBJ2-2; the D is unclear. Germline CDR1 reads MNHEY; CDR2 reads SVGEGT. V lost 0 bases and J lost 3, with 14 bases in between. The CDR3 consists of 17 residues. CDR3 DNA sequence: TGTGCCAGCAGTTACTCCGCGGAAAATCCCTACACCGGGGAGCTGTTTTTT. This encodes CASSYSAENPYTGELFF.

This clonotype was detected only a few times. A junction end diverges from the germline sequence, so it may reflect a read error. The rearrangement uses TRBV20-1 and TRBJ2-7; possible D gene TRBD2, 6 bases. This CDR3 region has 16 residues. CDR1 DFQATT and CDR2 SNEGSKA come from the germline V gene (reference sequence). The CDR3 DNA is TGCAGTGCTGGAGATTACGGGACTCAAAGCTCCTACGAGCAGTACTTC. Translated: CSAGDYGTQSSYEQYF.

This clonotype has more than one count but fewer than ten. The CDR3 reads CASSLGQGFDEQYF. The CDR3 nucleotides are TGTGCCAGCAGCTTAGGACAGGGGTTCGACGAGCAGTACTTC. V and J are TRBV7-9 and TRBJ2-7; 8 bases align to TRBD1. J was trimmed by 5 bases and V by 1 base; bases with no gene match: 4. CDR1 SEHNR and CDR2 FQNEAQ come from the germline V gene (reference sequence). The CDR3 runs 14 residues.

V gene TRBV27 combines with J gene TRBJ1-1; D is perhaps TRBD1 (5 bases). V was shortened by 4 bases and J by 4 bases, with 13 bases between the two germline ends. Germline V gene data show CDR1 as MNHEY and CDR2 as SMNVEV (reference sequence). The CDR3 is made up of 14 amino acids. CDR3 residues: CASSWVGGGTEAFF. For the CDR3, the DNA is TGTGCCAGCAGTTGGGTGGGGGGGGGCACTGAAGCTTTCTTT.

This clonotype was counted between two and nine times. One junction end does not reproduce the germline sequence, and a read error may be involved. DNA for the CDR3: TGCGCCAGCAGCCGGGACTCCTTCGAGCAGTACTTC. Translation gives CASSRDSFEQYF. The rearrangement joins TRBV5-1 to TRBJ2-7, with a weak D call TRBD2 (6 bases). CDR1 and CDR2 from the germline V gene are SGHRS and YFSETQ. The CDR3 contains 12 residues. Based on the CDR3 plus reference TRBV5-1 and TRBJ2-7, the full variable domain is KAGVTQTPRYLIKTRGQQVTLSCSPISGHRSVSWYQQTPGQGLQFLFEYFSETQRNKGNFPGRFSGRQFSNSRSEMNVSTLELGDSALYLCASSRDSFEQYFGPGTRLTVT.

The rearrangement joins TRBV2 to TRBJ2-7; 9 bases align to TRBD2. Germline CDR1 is SNHLY and CDR2 is FYNNEI. Losses at the gene ends were 3 bases for V and 3 bases for J; bases not matched to a gene: 9. The CDR3 consists of 16 residues. The CDR3 nucleotides read TGTGCCAGCAGTGAGATCCTAGCGGGAATCCTCTACGAGCAGTACTTC. It translates to CASSEILAGILYEQYF.

This clonotype came up many times. J is TRBJ2-2 and V is TRBV29-1; 8 nucleotides agree with TRBD1. The CDR3 consists of 14 residues. The trim removed 4 bases at V and 2 bases at J, leaving 3 bases unmatched. The germline CDR1 and CDR2 sequences are SQVTM and ANQGSEA. The CDR3 loop reads CSVVPGGNTGELFF. For the CDR3, the DNA is TGCAGCGTTGTTCCAGGGGGCAACACCGGGGAGCTGTTTTTT.

The J gene is TRBJ2-1, the V gene TRBV28; 10 bases are a match to TRBD2. This CDR3 has 14 amino acids. Looked up from germline, CDR1 is MDHEN and CDR2 is SYDVKM. Trimming cost V 7 bases and J 8 bases; bases outside gene matches: 8. CDR3 coding DNA: TGTGCCAGCACCCTCGGGCTAGCGGGGGATGAGCAGTTCTTC. Residues: CASTLGLAGDEQFF.

This sequence joins TRBV5-6 and TRBJ2-3; TRBD2 matches 9 bases. Trimming removed 3 bases from V and 6 bases from J; junction bases left unmatched: 17. The CDR3 covers 18 residues. CDR1 is SGHDT and CDR2 is YYEEEE in the germline V gene. In nucleotides, the CDR3 is TGTGCCAGCAGCTCGCCTAGCGGGGACGAGGGTCATTGTGATACGCAGTATTTT. Translating gives CASSSPSGDEGHCDTQYF.

There are a few counts of this clonotype. V gene TRBV11-2 combines with J gene TRBJ1-1; the match to TRBD1 covers 8 bases. Trimming at V came to 5 bases and at J to 4 bases, leaving 18 bases not matched to a gene. CDR3 length: 18 amino acids. Germline V gives CDR1 SGHAT, CDR2 FQNNGV. The CDR3 region has the DNA TGTGCCAGCAGCGCCCATCGGACAGGGAGGTTGAGGAGCACTGAAGCTTTCTTT. Amino acid sequence: CASSAHRTGRLRSTEAFF. The full variable domain, rest sourced from reference TRBV11-2 and TRBJ1-1, is EAGVAQSPRYKIIEKRQSVAFWCNPISGHATLYWYQQILGQGPKLLIQFQNNGVVDDSQLPKDRFSAERLKGVDSTLKIQPAKLEDSAVYLCASSAHRTGRLRSTEAFFGQGTRLTVV.

V and J are TRBV7-6 and TRBJ1-4; D gene ambiguous. This CDR3 contains 16 residues. Germline assignment: CDR1 SGHVS and CDR2 FNYEAQ. V dropped 2 bases and J dropped 7 bases, with 17 bases sitting between them. The CDR3: CASSLLVGGSSEKLFF. The CDR3 DNA reads as TGTGCCAGCAGCTTATTGGTTGGCGGGTCGAGTGAAAAACTGTTTTTT. Full variable domain (remainder filled in from reference TRBV7-6 and TRBJ1-4): GAGVSQSPRYKVTKRGQDVALRCDPISGHVSLYWYRQALGQGPEFLTYFNYEAQQDKSGLPNDRFSAERPEGSISTLTIQRTEQRDSAMYRCASSLLVGGSSEKLFFGSGTQLSVL.

The chain has TRBV20-1 and TRBJ2-7; 7 positions agree with TRBD1. This CDR3 spans 14 amino acids. J was trimmed by 5 bases and V by 7 bases; bases with no gene match: 14. In germline, CDR1 is DFQATT, CDR2 SNEGSKA (reference sequence). CDR3 sequence reads: CSGLTGQTVHEQYF. The CDR3 region has the DNA TGCAGTGGCCTTACGGGACAGACGGTCCACGAGCAGTACTTC.

CDR3 sequence: CASSLAQGWDYEQYF. CDR3 in DNA: TGTGCCAGCAGCTTGGCTCAGGGCTGGGACTACGAGCAGTACTTC. The chain couples TRBV5-6 to TRBJ2-7, with D tentatively TRBD1 (5 bases). Trimming took off 0 bases at V and 3 bases at J, with 13 bases between the two ends. This CDR3 has 15 amino acids. Looked up from germline, CDR1 is SGHDT and CDR2 is YYEEEE.

This clonotype was detected a few times. The V gene is TRBV7-2, the J gene TRBJ2-7, with D hard to call. Trimming took off 7 bases at V and 0 bases at J, with 10 bases between the two ends. This CDR3 has 13 amino acids. The germline gives CDR1 SGHTA, CDR2 FQGNSA. CDR3 residues: CASTPTNSYEQYF. The CDR3 DNA is TGTGCCAGCACGCCCACCAACTCCTACGAGCAGTACTTC. Full variable domain (outside the CDR3, taken from reference TRBV7-2 and TRBJ2-7): GAGVSQSPSNKVTEKGKDVELRCDPISGHTALYWYRQSLGQGLEFLIYFQGNSAPDKSGLPSDRFSAERTGGSVSTLTIQRTQQEDSAVYLCASTPTNSYEQYFGPGTRLTVT.

This clonotype was seen more than once but under ten times. This chain connects TRBV29-1 to TRBJ2-7, with TRBD1 matching over 10 bases. The CDR3 is 14 residues long. Germline trimming cut 7 bases from V and 4 bases from J; bases unmatched to any gene: 10. Germline V gives CDR1 SQVTM, CDR2 ANQGSEA. DNA for the CDR3: TGCAGCGCCCTCGGGACAGGGGTTAGGTACGAGCAGTACTTC. Its protein product is CSALGTGVRYEQYF.

This clonotype was detected only a few times. This sequence joins TRBV29-1 and TRBJ2-1; unclear D gene. Germline V CDR1 and CDR2: SQVTM, ANQGSEA. Trimming shortened V by 3 bases and J by 0 bases, and 9 bases separated the two germline ends. The CDR3 totals 14 residues. The CDR3 protein is CSVEPRDSYNEQFF. Here the CDR3 DNA reads TGCAGCGTTGAGCCTCGCGACTCCTACAATGAGCAGTTCTTC.

The J gene is TRBJ2-7, the V gene TRBV29-1; 10 positions agree with TRBD2. Germline CDR1 SQVTM, CDR2 ANQGSEA. Unmatched junction bases numbered 6, after V lost 2 bases and J lost 5 bases. The CDR3 runs 14 residues. In DNA, the CDR3 is TGCAGCGTTGAACGGGTTAGCGGGAGGAACGAGCAGTACTTC. It translates to CSVERVSGRNEQYF.

The chain carries TRBV12-3 or TRBV12-4 and TRBJ2-5; D might be TRBD2 (6 bases). The V gene lost 4 bases and the J gene lost 4 bases, with 13 bases spanning the gap. The CDR3 is made up of 14 amino acids. CDR3 protein: CASSSVVGGETQYF. Written as DNA, the CDR3 is TGTGCCAGCAGTTCGGTCGTGGGGGGAGAGACCCAGTACTTC.

The chain combines TRBV28 with TRBJ2-2; 9 bases align to TRBD1. Germline values: CDR1 MDHEN, CDR2 SYDVKM. Unmatched junction bases numbered 5, after V lost 8 bases and J lost 1 base. This CDR3 has 15 amino acids. CDR3 in DNA: TGTGCCAGCCGTCCGGACAGGGGGAACACCGGGGAGCTGTTTTTT. Translation gives CASRPDRGNTGELFF.

In regard to this clonotype: The junction departs from germline at one end; a sequencing error may be responsible. CDR3 region: CASSEEGGNEQFF. The CDR3 coding sequence is TGCGCCAGCAGCGAAGAGGGGGGCAATGAGCAGTTCTTC. The J gene is TRBJ2-1, the V gene TRBV4-3; D may match TRBD1 or TRBD2 (6 bases each). The germline V gene has CDR1 LGHNA and CDR2 YSLEER. The CDR3 extends over 13 amino acids.

This chain uses TRBV7-2 with TRBJ1-3; 9 nucleotides line up with TRBD1. The CDR3 totals 16 residues. V was clipped by 5 bases and J by 4 bases; unmatched bases: 9. Germline assignment: CDR1 SGHTA and CDR2 FQGNSA. CDR3 nucleotides: TGTGCCAGCAGCCTCGGGACAGGGCCGAAAGGAAACACCATATATTTT. This codes for CASSLGTGPKGNTIYF.

This clonotype turned up a few times. An end of the junction does not agree with germline; a read error may underlie this. The rearrangement joins TRBV6-1 to TRBJ1-1; tentative D call: TRBD1 (5 bases). The CDR3 contains 13 residues. The V gene's germline CDR1 is MNHNS and CDR2 SASEGT. The CDR3 is CASNEPQGPEAFF. Here the CDR3 DNA reads TGTGCCAGCAATGAACCTCAGGGACCTGAAGCTTTCTTT.

This rearrangement joins TRBV29-1 to TRBJ2-7, with 7 bases matching TRBD2. Germline V CDR1 and CDR2: SQVTM, ANQGSEA. There are 12 residues in the CDR3. V dropped 8 bases and J dropped 4; count of bases not matched to a gene: 8. This chain's CDR3 is CSYASGPYEQYF. The DNA of the CDR3 is TGCAGCTACGCTAGCGGACCTTACGAGCAGTACTTC.

This chain joins TRBV7-8 and TRBJ1-4; 9 bases map to TRBD1. The CDR3 extends over 16 amino acids. The V and J ends lost 4 bases and 7 bases, in that order; junction bases with no gene match: 10. Per the germline V gene, CDR1 is SGHVS and CDR2 is FQNEAQ. The CDR3 protein is CASSSINRGLVEKLFF. The DNA for the CDR3 is TGTGCCAGCAGCTCGATTAACAGGGGGCTGGTTGAAAAACTGTTTTTT.

Concerning this clonotype: This may come from a read error, since a much larger clone is one base off. V gene TRBV25-1 combines with J gene TRBJ2-7, with D possibly matching TRBD1 (5 bases). This CDR3 has 12 amino acids. The V gene's germline CDR1 is MGHDK and CDR2 SYGVNS. Trimming took 6 bases from V and 2 from J, leaving 8 bases between them. The CDR3 DNA follows: TGTGCCAGCAGCAGGGAAACCTACGAGCAGTACTTC. The encoded protein is CASSRETYEQYF.

This clonotype was found many times. The chain has TRBV20-1 and TRBJ2-1, with D possibly matching TRBD2 (5 bases). The CDR3 spans 15 residues. Looked up from germline, CDR1 is DFQATT and CDR2 is SNEGSKA (reference sequence). Trimming shortened V by 6 bases and J by 7 bases, and 22 bases separated the two germline ends. The CDR3 loop reads CSALPGSGVGNEQFF. Written as DNA, the CDR3 is TGCAGTGCCCTCCCTGGGAGTGGAGTGGGGAATGAGCAGTTCTTC.

V is TRBV3-1 and J is TRBJ2-1; a possible D gene is TRBD2 (6 bases). The CDR3 consists of 14 residues. Trimming cost V 3 bases and J 8 bases, with 14 bases left between them. CDR1 is LGHDT, CDR2 YNNKEL, per germline (reference sequence). The chain's CDR3 is CASSQGLLGDEQFF. The CDR3 DNA reads as TGTGCCAGCAGCCAGGGACTCCTTGGGGATGAGCAGTTCTTC.